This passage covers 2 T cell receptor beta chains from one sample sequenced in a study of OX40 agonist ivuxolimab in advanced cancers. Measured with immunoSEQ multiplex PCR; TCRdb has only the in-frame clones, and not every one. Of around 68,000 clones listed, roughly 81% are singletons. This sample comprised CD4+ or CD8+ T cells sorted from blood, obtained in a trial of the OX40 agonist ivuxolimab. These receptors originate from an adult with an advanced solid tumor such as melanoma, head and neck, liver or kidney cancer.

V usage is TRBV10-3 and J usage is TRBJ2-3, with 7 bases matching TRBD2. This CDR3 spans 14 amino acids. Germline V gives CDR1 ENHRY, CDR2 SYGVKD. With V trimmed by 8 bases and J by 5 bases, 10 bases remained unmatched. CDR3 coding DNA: TGTGCCATCCCCCGGAGCGGGAAAAGAGATACGCAGTATTTT. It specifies CAIPRSGKRDTQYF.

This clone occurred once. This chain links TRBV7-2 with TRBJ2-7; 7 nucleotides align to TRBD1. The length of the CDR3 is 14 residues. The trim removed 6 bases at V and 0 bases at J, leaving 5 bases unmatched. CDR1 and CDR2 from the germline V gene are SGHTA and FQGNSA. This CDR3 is CASSWGTASYEQYF. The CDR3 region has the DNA TGTGCCAGCAGTTGGGGGACAGCCTCCTACGAGCAGTACTTC.